This T cell receptor (beta chain) was observed in a study of response to subunit inactivated influenza vaccine. Study-wide results and caveats: Few additional T cells are recruited per seasonal influenza vaccination, authors suggested.

This clonotype was picked up a small number of times. The antigen is unknown. Losses at the gene ends were 3 bases for V and 6 bases for J; bases not matched to a gene: 18. The CDR3 extends over 18 amino acids. Per germline, CDR1 DFQATT and CDR2 SNEGSKA (reference sequence). TCRdb used MiXCR to reprocess the RT-PCR reads, holding one entry per CDR3 protein. The table has around 570,000 distinct CDR3 sequences, about 8% seen once. The chain combines TRBV20-1 with TRBJ2-1, with 9 nucleotides matching TRBD2. The TCR originated in a man between 50 and 69 years old who received an inactivated influenza vaccine. The sample here was PBMCs from blood, taken less than 30 months after vaccination. This CDR3 reads CSASRIGGGGRAGNEQFF. The CDR3 DNA is TGCAGTGCTAGTCGGATTGGTGGAGGCGGGAGGGCAGGCAATGAGCAGTTCTTC.